The clone carrying this T cell receptor beta chain has only one observation. The antigen is not known. This PCR relied on a set of 60 Vbeta primers and 13 Jbeta primers. The data were produced by immunoSEQ multiplex PCR, yet TCRdb's version contains in-frame clones alone and is incomplete. The table shows some 130,000 clones, with 70% to 90% occurring only once. This record belongs to a study of cytomegalovirus exposure and HLA in healthy donors. V was cut by 4 bases and J by 6 bases, with 16 bases left in between. Germline V CDR1 and CDR2: SGHRS, YFSETQ. The CDR3 is 14 residues long. Study observations and caveats: The study put around 180 TCR beta chains on its list as cytomegalovirus-associated. Across donors, most TCRs were seen rarely, yet some public ones were widespread.

The chain has TRBV5-1 and TRBJ1-2, with D tentatively TRBD1 (6 bases). The receptor comes from a woman aged 40 to 50 in good health and CMV-seropositive. Sequencing was done on a sample of PBMCs. The CDR3 DNA reads TGCGCCAGCAGCCTTTACACAGGGACGGATGGCTACACCTTC. Its translation is CASSLYTGTDGYTF.